Below are 29 T cell receptor beta chains sequenced from a single sample in a study of T-cell memory formation after mild COVID-19. MiXCR was run by TCRdb on the 5' RACE reads, yielding one entry per CDR3 protein. Of 350,000 to 500,000 distinct CDR3 sequences listed, 15% to 20% were seen once; the top ten hold roughly 8%. The sequencing input was PBMCs or a T cell subset sorted from them (not recorded which). The receptors stem from an adult woman who had mild COVID-19 (a few samples of this study predate the infection). Cell type and time point are not known.

This chain links TRBV20-1 with TRBJ2-7; weak D call: TRBD2 (6 bases). Germline V lookup: CDR1 DFQATT, CDR2 SNEGSKA (reference sequence). V was shortened by 6 bases and J by 4 bases, with 13 bases between the two germline ends. The CDR3 extends over 12 amino acids. CDR3 sequence reads: CSANGGRYEQYF. In DNA form, the CDR3 reads TGCAGTGCAAACGGGGGTCGTTACGAGCAGTACTTC.

The chain uses TRBV19 and TRBJ1-1, with unresolved D. The germline CDR1 and CDR2 sequences are LNHDA and SQIVND (reference sequence). V lost 2 bases and J lost 0, with 7 bases in between. The length of the CDR3 is 14 residues. The CDR3 here is CASSIHQVNTEAFF. The CDR3 region has the DNA TGTGCCAGTAGTATACACCAGGTGAACACTGAAGCTTTCTTT.

This sequence joins TRBV19 and TRBJ1-2; TRBD1 is a possible D gene (6 bases). Looked up from germline, CDR1 is LNHDA and CDR2 is SQIVND (reference sequence). This CDR3 region has 13 residues. Trimming removed 6 bases at V and 3 bases at J, with 11 bases between. This CDR3 is CASRGAGDYGYTF. CDR3 coding DNA: TGTGCCAGTAGGGGGGCAGGTGACTATGGCTACACCTTC. The entire variable domain, with the rest obtained from reference TRBV19 and TRBJ1-2, is as follows: DGGITQSPKYLFRKEGQNVTLSCEQNLNHDAMYWYRQDPGQGLRLIYYSQIVNDFQKGDIAEGYSVSREKKESFPLTVTSAQKNPTAFYLCASRGAGDYGYTFGSGTRLTVV.

This clonotype was recorded a few times. The rearrangement links TRBV7-9 to TRBJ2-1, with D unclear. Germline V gene lookup returns CDR1 SEHNR and CDR2 FQNEAQ (reference sequence). CDR3 length: 13 residues. V lost 3 bases and J 8 bases, leaving 11 bases between the germline ends. The CDR3 region has the DNA TGTGCCAGCAGCTTCAAGGGTCGCGATGAGCAGTTCTTC. It encodes CASSFKGRDEQFF.

The chain is built from TRBV12-3 or TRBV12-4 and TRBJ1-1; 10 positions agree with TRBD1. CDR3 length: 16 amino acids. V trimming: 7 bases; J trimming: 5 bases; junction bases outside the gene matches: 13. CDR3 residues: CASKSSGTGVGTEAFF. The CDR3 DNA reads as TGTGCCAGCAAGAGTTCCGGGACAGGGGTGGGTACTGAAGCTTTCTTT.

The chain links TRBV6-2 or TRBV6-3 to TRBJ2-2; D possibly uses TRBD1 or TRBD2 (6 bases each). Germline V gene data show CDR1 as MNHEY and CDR2 as SVGEGT. This CDR3 is 12 amino acids long. Trimming pared 0 bases from V and 15 bases from J, leaving 11 bases between. CDR3 coding DNA: TGTGCCAGCAGTTACTCCGGGGGCGAGGTGTTTTTT. This codes for CASSYSGGEVFF.

The CDR3 nucleotides are TGTGCCAGCAGCCCCGACAGGGGAGAGTGGTACGAGCAGTACTTC. It translates to CASSPDRGEWYEQYF. The rearrangement links TRBV7-9 to TRBJ2-7; TRBD1 agrees at 8 bases. Trimming took 5 bases from V and 4 from J; bases not matched to a gene: 10. CDR3 length: 15 amino acids. CDR1 and CDR2 (germline): SEHNR, FQNEAQ (reference sequence).

The V call is TRBV7-2, the J call TRBJ2-1; weak D call: TRBD2 (5 bases). Trimming removed 5 bases from V and 2 bases from J, with 16 bases in between. Germline loops: CDR1 SGHTA, CDR2 FQGNSA. This CDR3 has 16 residues. CDR3 sequence: CASSTARLHPYNEQFF. The CDR3 coding sequence is TGTGCCAGCAGCACGGCCCGACTACATCCCTACAATGAGCAGTTCTTC.

In this sample, this clonotype turned up a few times. This chain links TRBV20-1 with TRBJ2-1, with TRBD2 matching 11 bases. The CDR3 contains 14 residues. Germline assignment: CDR1 DFQATT and CDR2 SNEGSKA (reference sequence). Unmatched junction bases numbered 3, after V lost 6 bases and J lost 2 bases. CDR3 sequence reads: CSARLAGPYNEQFF. In DNA, the CDR3 is TGCAGTGCCAGACTAGCGGGACCCTACAATGAGCAGTTCTTC.

A few counts support this clonotype. This chain connects TRBV24-1 to TRBJ2-1; 11 bases map to TRBD2. Germline V gene sequence: CDR1 KGHDR, CDR2 SFDVKD. V lost 4 bases and J lost 13; bases outside the gene matches: 8. The CDR3 consists of 14 residues. CDR3 nucleotides: TGTGCCACCAGTGAACGTATACTAGCGGGAGAACAGTTCTTC. This codes for CATSERILAGEQFF.

This clonotype was detected a few times. The rearrangement joins TRBV7-2 to TRBJ2-5; a possible D gene is TRBD2 (6 bases). V lost 5 bases and J 3 bases, leaving 16 bases between the germline ends. Germline assignment: CDR1 SGHTA and CDR2 FQGNSA. The CDR3 spans 15 residues. The CDR3 loop reads CASSEWPGLKETQYF. CDR3 nucleotide sequence: TGTGCCAGCAGCGAATGGCCGGGACTGAAAGAGACCCAGTACTTC.

In its sample, this clonotype was seen many times. The V gene is TRBV3-1, the J gene TRBJ2-7; D gene uncertain. The CDR3 totals 13 residues. Germline V gives CDR1 LGHDT, CDR2 YNNKEL (reference sequence). Trimming pared 4 bases from V and 0 bases from J, leaving 7 bases between. Here the CDR3 DNA reads TGTGCCAGCAGCCCCCTTAACTCCTACGAGCAGTACTTC. Translating it yields CASSPLNSYEQYF.

This chain links TRBV7-9 with TRBJ1-2; D not certain. The germline V gene encodes CDR1 SEHNR and CDR2 FQNEAQ (reference sequence). The length of the CDR3 is 12 residues. V lost 7 bases, J lost 5 bases, and 11 bases lay in between. The CDR3 DNA reads TGTGCCAGCACCAAGGCGGAATATGGCTACACCTTC. Translation gives CASTKAEYGYTF.

This clonotype came up a few times. The rearrangement links TRBV7-2 to TRBJ2-5, with 7 bases matching TRBD1. This CDR3 region has 15 residues. CDR1 is SGHTA, CDR2 FQGNSA, per germline. J lost 2 bases, V lost 5 bases, and 8 bases had no gene match. This chain's CDR3 is CASSHQTGIQETQYF. Here the CDR3 DNA reads TGTGCCAGCAGCCACCAGACAGGGATACAAGAGACCCAGTACTTC.

The chain links TRBV4-1 to TRBJ2-7, with a possible D match to TRBD2 (5 bases). Germline assignment: CDR1 MGHRA and CDR2 YSYEKL. The CDR3 spans 15 residues. The V end lost 4 bases, the J end lost 5 bases, and 18 bases lay between the germline ends. The CDR3 sequence: CASSPRGGSIHEQYF. CDR3 nucleotide sequence: TGCGCCAGCAGCCCCCGCGGTGGGAGTATCCACGAGCAGTACTTC.

This clonotype appeared a few times. This CDR3 is CASSLGGKYNEQFF. CDR3 coding DNA: TGTGCCAGCAGCCTGGGGGGGAAATACAATGAGCAGTTCTTC. J is TRBJ2-1 and V is TRBV9; 7 bases align to TRBD2. J was trimmed by 4 bases and V by 4 bases; bases with no gene match: 5. Germline CDR1 is SGDLS and CDR2 is YYNGEE. This CDR3 contains 14 residues.

Only a few counts were recorded for this clonotype. The rearrangement links TRBV4-1 to TRBJ1-5, with D possibly matching TRBD1 (6 bases). CDR1 is MGHRA, CDR2 YSYEKL, per germline. V lost 3 bases to trimming and J lost 7 bases, with 16 bases between them. This CDR3 has 15 residues. The CDR3 bases are TGCGCCAGCAGCCACCCACCTGACAGGAGCCAGCCCCAGCATTTT. Translation: CASSHPPDRSQPQHF.

This chain connects TRBV9 to TRBJ2-1, with D perhaps matching TRBD2 (6 bases). This CDR3 is built from 15 residues. V gave up 0 bases and J gave up 6 bases, with 13 bases separating them. Germline V gene data show CDR1 as SGDLS and CDR2 as YYNGEE. The CDR3 reads CASSVGGEPSNEQFF. As DNA, the CDR3 is TGTGCCAGCAGCGTAGGGGGGGAACCTTCCAATGAGCAGTTCTTC.

This clonotype showed up just a few times. The rearrangement joins TRBV2 to TRBJ2-7; 7 bases match TRBD2. The trim removed 4 bases at V and 6 bases at J, leaving 6 bases unmatched. This CDR3 contains 13 residues. From germline, CDR1 is SNHLY and CDR2 FYNNEI. The CDR3 nucleotides are TGTGCCAGCAGTGGACTAGCCCCTGGCGAGCAGTACTTC. This gives the protein CASSGLAPGEQYF.

The CDR3 DNA is TGCAGTGCTAGACGGTCTCTCGCTAACACCGGGGAGCTGTTTTTT. Translated, it gives CSARRSLANTGELFF. V usage is TRBV20-1 and J usage is TRBJ2-2; D is unresolved. The length of the CDR3 is 15 residues. Between the trimmed V and J ends, which lost 2 bases and 2 bases, there was a span of 12 bases. Germline V gives CDR1 DFQATT, CDR2 SNEGSKA (reference sequence).

The rearrangement uses TRBV5-1 and TRBJ2-3; TRBD2 aligns across 13 bases. V was pared by 3 bases and J by 1 base, with 2 bases of the junction left unmatched. The germline gives CDR1 SGHRS, CDR2 YFSETQ. The CDR3 has 16 amino acids. The CDR3 nucleotides are TGCGCCAGCAGCTACGGGACTAGCGGGGGCACAGATACGCAGTATTTT. Residues: CASSYGTSGGTDTQYF.

The chain combines TRBV5-6 with TRBJ2-1; 7 bases align to TRBD1. Germline V CDR1 and CDR2: SGHDT, YYEEEE. J gave up 9 bases and V 5 bases, and 8 bases lay outside the gene matches. This CDR3 spans 13 amino acids. The CDR3 is CASSHDRVGEQFF. The CDR3, as DNA: TGTGCCAGCAGTCATGACAGGGTTGGTGAGCAGTTCTTC.

The rearrangement links TRBV7-8 to TRBJ1-1; D perhaps matches TRBD1 (5 bases). Germline V CDR1 and CDR2: SGHVS, FQNEAQ. V lost 0 bases and J lost 5, with 10 bases in between. CDR3 size: 14 residues. CDR3 sequence: CASSLAGQGTEAFF. As DNA, the CDR3 is TGTGCCAGCAGCTTAGCAGGACAAGGTACTGAAGCTTTCTTT.

The chain has TRBV20-1 and TRBJ2-1; 11 positions match TRBD2. Germline CDR1 is DFQATT and CDR2 is SNEGSKA (reference sequence). Trimming cost V 3 bases and J 8 bases; bases outside gene matches: 6. There are 14 residues in the CDR3. The CDR3: CSARVAGGPHEQFF. DNA of the CDR3: TGCAGTGCTAGGGTAGCGGGAGGGCCCCATGAGCAGTTCTTC.

The chain links TRBV2 to TRBJ1-1, with D possibly matching TRBD1 (5 bases). V lost 1 base and J lost 6, with 9 bases in between. CDR1 SNHLY and CDR2 FYNNEI come from the germline V gene. This CDR3 has 13 residues. The CDR3 nucleotides are TGTGCCAGCAGTGAAGTCAGGGACCCTGAAGCTTTCTTT. Protein product: CASSEVRDPEAFF. The variable domain in full, with the rest retrieved from reference TRBV2 and TRBJ1-1, is EPEVTQTPSHQVTQMGQEVILRCVPISNHLYFYWYRQILGQKVEFLVSFYNNEISEKSEIFDDQFSVERPDGSNFTLKIRSTKLEDSAMYFCASSEVRDPEAFFGQGTRLTVV.

This clonotype was seen only a few times. The chain employs TRBV30 and TRBJ1-1; 8 nucleotides align to TRBD1. Trimming took 2 bases from V and 4 from J; bases not matched to a gene: 3. Per the germline V gene, CDR1 is GTSNPN and CDR2 is SVGIG (reference sequence). The CDR3 totals 13 residues. The CDR3, as DNA: TGTGCCTGGAGTACTACAGGGGGCACTGAAGCTTTCTTT. Encoded protein: CAWSTTGGTEAFF.

Only a few counts were recorded for this clonotype. This rearrangement joins TRBV14 to TRBJ2-1; 9 bases line up with TRBD2. J was trimmed by 4 bases and V by 1 base; bases with no gene match: 2. The germline V gene encodes CDR1 SGHDN and CDR2 FVKESK. This CDR3 is 15 amino acids long. The CDR3, as DNA: TGTGCCAGCAGCCAAGTCAGCGGGGGGTACAATGAGCAGTTCTTC. This encodes CASSQVSGGYNEQFF. Looking up the rest from reference TRBV14 and TRBJ2-1 gives the full variable domain: EAGVTQFPSHSVIEKGQTVTLRCDPISGHDNLYWYRRVMGKEIKFLLHFVKESKQDESGMPNNRFLAERTGGTYSTLKVQPAELEDSGVYFCASSQVSGGYNEQFFGPGTRLTVL.

This clonotype was seen ten or more times. The chain has TRBV5-1 and TRBJ2-7, with D perhaps being TRBD1 or TRBD2 (5 bases each). The CDR3 spans 14 residues. V dropped 3 bases and J dropped 6 bases, with 16 bases sitting between them. Germline V gene lookup returns CDR1 SGHRS and CDR2 YFSETQ. Written as DNA, the CDR3 is TGCGCCAGCAGCTACGTGGGGGAAGGGAGCGAGCAGTACTTC. This encodes CASSYVGEGSEQYF.

V gene TRBV6-1 combines with J gene TRBJ1-1; D uncertain. CDR3 length: 15 residues. Germline-derived CDR1 and CDR2 are MNHNS and SASEGT. V was clipped by 5 bases and J by 2 bases, with 15 bases between them. CDR3 amino acids: CASSYPVAANTEAFF. The CDR3 DNA sequence: TGTGCCAGCAGTTACCCCGTGGCAGCCAACACTGAAGCTTTCTTT.